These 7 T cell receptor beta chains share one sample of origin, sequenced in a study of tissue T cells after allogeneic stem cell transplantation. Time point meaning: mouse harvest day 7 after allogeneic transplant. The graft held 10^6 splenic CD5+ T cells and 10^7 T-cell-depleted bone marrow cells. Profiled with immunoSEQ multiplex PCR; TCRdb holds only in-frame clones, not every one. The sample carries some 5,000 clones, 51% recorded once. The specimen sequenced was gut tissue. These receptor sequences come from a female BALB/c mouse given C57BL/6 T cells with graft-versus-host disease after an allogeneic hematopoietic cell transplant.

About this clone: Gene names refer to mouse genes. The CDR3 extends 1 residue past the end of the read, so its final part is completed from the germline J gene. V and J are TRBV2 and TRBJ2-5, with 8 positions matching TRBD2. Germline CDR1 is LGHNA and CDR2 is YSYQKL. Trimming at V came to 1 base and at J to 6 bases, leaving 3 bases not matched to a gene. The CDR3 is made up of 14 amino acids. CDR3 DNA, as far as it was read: TGTGCCAGCAGCCAAGGGGGGGGCAGGGACACCCAGTAC. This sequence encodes CASSQGGGRDTQY. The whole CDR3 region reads CASSQGGGRDTQYF. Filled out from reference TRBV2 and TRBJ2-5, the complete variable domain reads DPKIIQKPKYLVAVTGSEKILICEQYLGHNAMYWYRQSAKKPLEFMFSYSYQKLMDNQTASSRFQPQSSKKNHLDLQITALKPDDSATYFCASSQGGGRDTQYFGPGTRLLVL.

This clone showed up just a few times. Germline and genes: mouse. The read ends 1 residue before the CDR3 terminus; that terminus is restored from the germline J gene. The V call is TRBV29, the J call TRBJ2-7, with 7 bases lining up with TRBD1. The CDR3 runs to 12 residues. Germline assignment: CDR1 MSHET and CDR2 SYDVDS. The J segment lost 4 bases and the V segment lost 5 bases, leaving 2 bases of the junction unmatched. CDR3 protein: CASSPGQYEQYF. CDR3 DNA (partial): TGTGCTAGCAGTCCGGGACAGTATGAACAGTAC.

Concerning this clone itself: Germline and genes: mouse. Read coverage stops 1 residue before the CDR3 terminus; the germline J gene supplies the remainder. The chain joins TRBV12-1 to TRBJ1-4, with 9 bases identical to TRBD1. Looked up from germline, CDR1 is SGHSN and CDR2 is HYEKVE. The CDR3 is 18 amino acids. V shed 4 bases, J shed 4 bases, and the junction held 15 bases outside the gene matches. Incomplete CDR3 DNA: TGTGCCAGCTCCCCCCCACAAACAGGGGGCGCGTTCAACGAAAGATTATTT. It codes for CASSPPQTGGAFNERLF. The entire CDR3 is CASSPPQTGGAFNERLFF.

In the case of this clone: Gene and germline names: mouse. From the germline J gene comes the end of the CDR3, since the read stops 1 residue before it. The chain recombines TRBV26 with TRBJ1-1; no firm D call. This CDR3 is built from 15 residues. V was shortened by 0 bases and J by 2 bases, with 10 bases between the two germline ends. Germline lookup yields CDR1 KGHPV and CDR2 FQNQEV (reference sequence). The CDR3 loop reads CASSLSGGFNTEVFF. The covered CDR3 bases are TGTGCCAGCAGTCTGTCGGGTGGGTTCAACACAGAAGTCTTC.

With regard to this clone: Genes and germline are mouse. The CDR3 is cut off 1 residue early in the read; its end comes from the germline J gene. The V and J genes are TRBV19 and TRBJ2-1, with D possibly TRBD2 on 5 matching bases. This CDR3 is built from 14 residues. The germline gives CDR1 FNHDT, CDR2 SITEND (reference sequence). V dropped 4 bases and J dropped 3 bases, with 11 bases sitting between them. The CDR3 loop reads CASSSGLFYAEQFF. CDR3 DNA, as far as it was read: TGTGCCAGCAGTTCCGGACTTTTCTATGCTGAGCAGTTC.

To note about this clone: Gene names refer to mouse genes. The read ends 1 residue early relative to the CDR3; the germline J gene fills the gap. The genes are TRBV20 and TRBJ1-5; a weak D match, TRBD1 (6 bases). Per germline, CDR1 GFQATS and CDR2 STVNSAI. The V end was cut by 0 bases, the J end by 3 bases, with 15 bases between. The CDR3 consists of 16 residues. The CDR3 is CGARDRGEGGNQAPLF. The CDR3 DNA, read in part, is TGTGGTGCTAGGGACAGGGGAGAGGGGGGCAACCAGGCTCCGCTT.

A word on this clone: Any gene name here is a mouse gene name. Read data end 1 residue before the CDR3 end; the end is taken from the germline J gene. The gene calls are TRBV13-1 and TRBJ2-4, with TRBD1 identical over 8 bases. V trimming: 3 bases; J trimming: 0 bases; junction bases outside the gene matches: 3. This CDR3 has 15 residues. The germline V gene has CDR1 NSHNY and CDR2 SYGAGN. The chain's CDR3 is CASSGTGTSQNTLYF. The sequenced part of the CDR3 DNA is TGTGCCAGCAGTGGGACAGGGACAAGTCAAAACACCTTGTAC.